What follows are 5 T cell receptor beta chains derived from one specimen sequenced in a study of blood T cell repertoires in COVID-19. Assay used: immunoSEQ multiplex PCR; TCRdb lists only in-frame clones, some missing. Altogether over 200,000 clones are present, 84% being singletons, with the ten largest covering less than 2%. Sample: PBMCs or T cells enriched from blood (not recorded which). Receptors were obtained from a man aged 55 to 70 who had recovered from COVID-19.

The chain couples TRBV18 to TRBJ1-5, with TRBD1 identical over 11 bases. The CDR3 runs 15 residues. CDR1 is KGHSH and CDR2 is LQKENI in the germline V gene. Losses at the gene ends were 5 bases for V and 6 bases for J; bases not matched to a gene: 6. This CDR3 is CASSAGQGAVQPQHF. The DNA of the CDR3 is TGTGCCAGCTCAGCTGGACAGGGGGCGGTTCAGCCCCAGCATTTT.

This chain uses TRBV18 with TRBJ1-1; 7 nucleotides agree with TRBD1. The germline gives CDR1 KGHSH, CDR2 LQKENI. Unmatched junction bases numbered 24, after V lost 4 bases and J lost 4 bases. The CDR3 loop spans 20 amino acids. The CDR3 DNA sequence: TGTGCCAGCTCACTCTACCGGGACAGAATGTCCAATCCATTAATCACTGAAGCTTTCTTT. This gives the protein CASSLYRDRMSNPLITEAFF.

This clone showed up many times. This chain links TRBV7-2 with TRBJ1-2, with 9 bases matching TRBD1. V shed 3 bases, J shed 6 bases, and the junction held 5 bases outside the gene matches. Germline V gene sequence: CDR1 SGHTA, CDR2 FQGNSA. This CDR3 is built from 14 residues. Here the CDR3 DNA reads TGTGCCAGCAGCTTGGGACAGGGAACGCATGGCTACACCTTC. Its protein product is CASSLGQGTHGYTF.

The chain uses TRBV6-2 or TRBV6-3 and TRBJ2-5; 7 nucleotides align to TRBD2. Germline V gene sequence: CDR1 MNHEY, CDR2 SVGEGT. The CDR3 extends over 14 amino acids. V was pared by 6 bases and J by 1 base, with 5 bases of the junction left unmatched. In DNA, the CDR3 is TGTGCCAGCAGACCTGGGGGGGGCCAAGAGACCCAGTACTTC. This gives the protein CASRPGGGQETQYF.

This clone was detected only once. The rearrangement links TRBV3-1 (or the pseudogene TRBV3-2) to TRBJ1-2, with 7 positions matching TRBD1. The CDR3 extends over 15 amino acids. Trimming at V came to 4 bases and at J to 4 bases, leaving 9 bases not matched to a gene. Germline V lookup: CDR1 LGHDT, CDR2 YNNKEL (reference sequence). The CDR3 sequence is CASSREGQPGYGYTF. CDR3 nucleotides: TGTGCCAGCAGCCGAGAGGGACAGCCAGGCTATGGCTACACCTTC.